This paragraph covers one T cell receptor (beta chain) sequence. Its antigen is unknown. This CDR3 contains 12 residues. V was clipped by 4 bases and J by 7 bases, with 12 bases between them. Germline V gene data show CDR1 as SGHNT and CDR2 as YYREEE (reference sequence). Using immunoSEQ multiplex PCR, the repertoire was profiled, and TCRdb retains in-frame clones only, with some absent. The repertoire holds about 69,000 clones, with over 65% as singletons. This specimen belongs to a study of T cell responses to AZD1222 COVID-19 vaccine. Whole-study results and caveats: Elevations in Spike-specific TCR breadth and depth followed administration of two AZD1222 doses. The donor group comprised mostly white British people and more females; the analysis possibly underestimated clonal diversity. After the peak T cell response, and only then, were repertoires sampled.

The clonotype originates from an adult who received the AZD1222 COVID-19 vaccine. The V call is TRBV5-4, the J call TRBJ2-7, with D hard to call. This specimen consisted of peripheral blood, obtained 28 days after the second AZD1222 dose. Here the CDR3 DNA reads TGTGCCAGCAGCGTCTACCGGCAGGAGCAGTACTTC. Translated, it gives CASSVYRQEQYF.